The 11 T cell receptor beta chains below all came from one sample that was sequenced in a study of cytomegalovirus exposure and HLA in healthy donors. 60 Vbeta and 13 Jbeta primers were used in PCR. The data were produced by immunoSEQ multiplex PCR, yet TCRdb's version contains in-frame clones alone and is incomplete. Reported are 50,000 to 70,000 clones; the ten largest clones contain about 3.5%. Sequencing used PBMCs. The receptors were sampled from a woman younger than 35 in good health and CMV-seronegative.

The chain couples TRBV28 to TRBJ1-2; no firm D call. This CDR3 has 13 residues. From germline, CDR1 is MDHEN and CDR2 SYDVKM. The V and J ends lost 3 bases and 11 bases respectively, with 16 bases between them. The CDR3 loop reads CASSLAPFAGYTF. Written as DNA, the CDR3 is TGTGCCAGCAGTTTGGCCCCTTTCGCGGGTTACACCTTC.

The rearrangement joins TRBV28 to TRBJ1-1; D is possibly TRBD1 (6 bases). V lost 3 bases and J 9 bases, leaving 14 bases between the germline ends. This CDR3 is built from 13 residues. Germline V gives CDR1 MDHEN, CDR2 SYDVKM. CDR3 residues: CASSLVGQPKAFF. The CDR3, as DNA: TGTGCCAGCAGTTTGGTCGGACAGCCCAAAGCTTTCTTT.

The V and J genes are TRBV11-2 and TRBJ2-3; TRBD1 aligns across 10 bases. Germline V lookup: CDR1 SGHAT, CDR2 FQNNGV. V was clipped by 1 base and J by 4 bases; unmatched bases: 11. The CDR3 is 18 residues long. CDR3 amino acids: CASSLGRAEDRGADTQYF. In DNA, the CDR3 is TGTGCCAGCAGCTTAGGACGGGCCGAGGACAGGGGGGCAGATACGCAGTATTTT.

This rearrangement joins TRBV2 to TRBJ1-6, with D possibly being TRBD1 (6 bases). CDR3 length equals 14 residues. V was pared by 1 base and J by 9 bases, with 10 bases between. Germline V gives CDR1 SNHLY, CDR2 FYNNEI. The CDR3 here is CASSEGQESSPLHF. CDR3 nucleotide sequence: TGTGCCAGCAGTGAAGGACAGGAGAGTTCACCCCTCCACTTT.

This chain uses TRBV5-1 with TRBJ1-1; no clear D gene. The CDR3 covers 14 residues. V was trimmed by 1 base and J by 4 bases, leaving 11 bases between them. Germline assignment: CDR1 SGHRS and CDR2 YFSETQ. The CDR3 loop reads CASSLTVSSTEAFF. Written as DNA, the CDR3 is TGCGCCAGCAGCTTGACAGTCTCAAGCACTGAAGCTTTCTTT.

The gene calls are TRBV2 and TRBJ2-5; no definite D call. Trimming removed 7 bases at V and 0 bases at J, with 6 bases between. The CDR3 extends over 12 amino acids. Germline CDR1 SNHLY, CDR2 FYNNEI. CDR3 amino acids: CASMSYQETQYF. The CDR3 DNA sequence: TGTGCCAGCATGTCGTACCAAGAGACCCAGTACTTC.

The chain is built from TRBV7-3 and TRBJ2-1; D perhaps matches TRBD2 (5 bases). CDR3 length equals 14 residues. CDR1 SGHTA and CDR2 FQGTGA come from the germline V gene. Trimming shortened V by 4 bases and J by 8 bases, and 15 bases separated the two germline ends. This chain's CDR3 is CASSSGPNGDEQFF. DNA of the CDR3: TGTGCCAGCAGCTCCGGACCCAACGGGGATGAGCAGTTCTTC.

The chain links TRBV5-1 to TRBJ1-4, with 8 nucleotides matching TRBD1. The CDR3 contains 14 residues. Germline V gene lookup returns CDR1 SGHRS and CDR2 YFSETQ. V shed 4 bases and J 8 bases; nucleotides not matched to a gene: 7. The CDR3 loop is CASSLQGAREKLFF. DNA for the CDR3: TGCGCCAGCAGCCTTCAGGGGGCGCGCGAAAAACTGTTTTTT.

The chain links TRBV5-1 to TRBJ2-5; weak D call: TRBD1 (6 bases). The CDR3 contains 16 residues. V lost 0 bases, J lost 5 bases, and 17 bases lay in between. Germline lookup yields CDR1 SGHRS and CDR2 YFSETQ. In nucleotides, the CDR3 is TGCGCCAGCAGCTTGGTCGGGGCAGGGGCTGGGGAGACCCAGTACTTC. Amino acids: CASSLVGAGAGETQYF.

This chain connects TRBV30 to TRBJ1-5; D possibly corresponds to TRBD1 (5 bases). In germline, CDR1 is GTSNPN, CDR2 SVGIG (reference sequence). The ends were cut back, 0 bases at V and 4 bases at J, with 16 bases in the middle. The CDR3 covers 16 residues. Here the CDR3 DNA reads TGTGCCTGGAGTGTACGGGGGAGATTCGGAAATCAGCCCCAGCATTTT. Encoded protein: CAWSVRGRFGNQPQHF.

This chain links TRBV7-8 with TRBJ1-5, with D unresolved. The CDR3 loop spans 15 amino acids. V gave up 1 base and J gave up 3 bases, with 10 bases separating them. Looked up from germline, CDR1 is SGHVS and CDR2 is FQNEAQ. The CDR3 here is CASSLVRTNNQPQHF. The CDR3 coding sequence is TGTGCCAGCAGCTTAGTCAGAACCAACAATCAGCCCCAGCATTTT.